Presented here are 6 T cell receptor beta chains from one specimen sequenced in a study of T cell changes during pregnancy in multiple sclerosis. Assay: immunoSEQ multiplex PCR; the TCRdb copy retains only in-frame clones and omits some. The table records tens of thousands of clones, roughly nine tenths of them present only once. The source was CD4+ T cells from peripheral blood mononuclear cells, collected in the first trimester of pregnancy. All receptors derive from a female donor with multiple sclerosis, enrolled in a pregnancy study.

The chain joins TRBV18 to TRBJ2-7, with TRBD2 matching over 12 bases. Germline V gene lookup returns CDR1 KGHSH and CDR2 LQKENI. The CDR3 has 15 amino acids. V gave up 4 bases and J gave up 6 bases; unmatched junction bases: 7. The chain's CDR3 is CASSRLTSGSREQYF. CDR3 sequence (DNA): TGTGCCAGCTCACGTCTGACTAGCGGGAGTCGCGAGCAGTACTTC.

CDR3 DNA: TGTGCCAGCAGTGCCAGACAGGGTCCCCACGAGCAGTACTTC. This gives the protein CASSARQGPHEQYF. The rearrangement joins TRBV2 to TRBJ2-7; TRBD1 agrees at 7 bases. The CDR3 is 14 residues long. The germline V gene has CDR1 SNHLY and CDR2 FYNNEI. Losses at the gene ends were 4 bases for V and 5 bases for J; bases not matched to a gene: 8.

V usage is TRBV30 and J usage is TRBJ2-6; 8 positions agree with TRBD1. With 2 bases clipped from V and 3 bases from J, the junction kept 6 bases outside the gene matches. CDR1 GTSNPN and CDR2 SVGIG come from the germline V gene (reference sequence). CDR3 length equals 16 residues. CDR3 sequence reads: CAWSWDRLGGANVLTF. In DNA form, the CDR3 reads TGTGCCTGGAGTTGGGACAGGCTGGGTGGGGCCAACGTCCTGACTTTC.

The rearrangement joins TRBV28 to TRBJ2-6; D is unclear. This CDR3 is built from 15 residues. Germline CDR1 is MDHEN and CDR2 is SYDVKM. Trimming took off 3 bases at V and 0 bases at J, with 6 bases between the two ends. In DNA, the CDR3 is TGTGCCAGCAGTTTGAGGAGCTCTGGGGCCAACGTCCTGACTTTC. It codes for CASSLRSSGANVLTF. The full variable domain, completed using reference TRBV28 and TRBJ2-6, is DVKVTQSSRYLVKRTGEKVFLECVQDMDHENMFWYRQDPGLGLRLIYFSYDVKMKEKGDIPEGYSVSREKKERFSLILESASTNQTSMYLCASSLRSSGANVLTFGAGSRLTVL.

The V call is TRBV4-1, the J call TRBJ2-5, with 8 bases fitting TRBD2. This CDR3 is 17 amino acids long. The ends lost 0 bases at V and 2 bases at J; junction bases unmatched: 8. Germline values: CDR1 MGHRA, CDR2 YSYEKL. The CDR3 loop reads CASSQDSGAGAQETQYF. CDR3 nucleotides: TGCGCCAGCAGCCAAGATTCGGGAGCGGGAGCTCAAGAGACCCAGTACTTC.

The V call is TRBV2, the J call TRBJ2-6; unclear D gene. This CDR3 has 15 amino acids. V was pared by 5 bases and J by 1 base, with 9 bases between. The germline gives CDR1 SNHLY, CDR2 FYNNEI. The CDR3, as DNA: TGTGCCAGCAGTCCTAGGCTTTCTGGGGCCAACGTCCTGACTTTC. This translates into CASSPRLSGANVLTF.